A selection of T cell receptor beta chains follows, all from one sample in a study of T cells expressing NK-cell markers. TCRdb re-called the 5' RACE reads and shows each CDR3 protein once, DNA omitted. The ten most abundant clones cover approximately 1.4% of a sample with some 460,000 distinct CDR3 sequences. The sample comprised blood T cells: a sorted CD56 or NKG2C T cell subset, CD4+ or CD8+ T cells, or bulk PBMC T cells (not recorded which). These receptors were taken from a woman in her 50s in good health. Each CDR3 is given with its conserved first and last residue.

TRBJ2-3 TRBV24-1 CATSDPGRGTDTQYF
TRBJ2-1 TRBV7-2 CASSLAGTSFYNEQFF
TRBJ2-1 TRBV20-1 CSARAWSSGRLNEQFF
TRBJ2-7 TRBV20-1 CSAKGLGNEQYF
TRBJ2-5 TRBV10-3 CAISGGPEETQYF
TRBJ2-1 TRBV6-5 CASSYSSPSGFPRKQFF
TRBJ1-2 TRBV12-3/TRBV12-4 CASSLRGQQGYTF
TRBJ1-1 TRBV6-1 CASSDGGAANTEAFF
TRBJ1-6 TRBV7-2 CASSHGAANNSPLHF
TRBJ2-7 TRBV7-8 CASSSAGIDTPYEQYF
TRBJ1-1 TRBV11-2 CASSPVLTGMNTEAFF
TRBJ2-7 TRBV20-1 CSARDPDRGLYEQYF
TRBJ1-5 TRBV6-4 CAASPGPNQPQHF
TRBJ1-1 TRBV29-1 CSSSGTGLNEAFF
TRBJ2-3 TRBV5-1 CASSFGLGGRADTQYF
TRBJ2-1 TRBV4-1 CASSQLGGLVMNEQFF
TRBJ2-3 TRBV5-1 CASTYRPFGDTQYF
TRBJ2-3 TRBV3-1 CASSQDIAGGTDTQYF
TRBJ2-3 TRBV20-1 CSVPEALTDTQYF
TRBJ2-3 TRBV6-5 CASSPPTRPDTQYF
TRBJ1-1 TRBV5-5 CASSSWANTEAFF
TRBJ2-7 TRBV9 CASSVEASGNSYEQYF
TRBJ1-5 TRBV7-2 CASSSRGQQPQHF
TRBJ2-3 TRBV5-4 CASSRPRDSRTDTQYF
TRBJ1-4 TRBV9 CASSVAGGKLFF
TRBJ2-1 TRBV6-1 CAGALQGNEQFF
TRBJ2-5 TRBV29-1 CSVGTGTTRTQYF